The 5 T cell receptor beta chains reported below all come from one sample, sequenced in a study of T cell repertoires in cytomegalovirus infection. In TCRdb, the reads were re-called with MiXCR into one record per CDR3 protein. The sample yields fewer than 300,000 distinct CDR3 sequences, roughly 24% seen once. Sequenced input: PBMCs. The receptors here all came from a human donor in good health (CMV status not recorded). Some clones in this sample may be carry-over from other donors' samples.

This clonotype was counted a few times. This sequence joins TRBV6-9 and TRBJ2-5; tentative D call: TRBD1 (6 bases). Trimming took off 5 bases at V and 0 bases at J, with 13 bases between the two ends. The length of the CDR3 is 15 residues. The germline gives CDR1 MNHGY, CDR2 SVAAGI. DNA of the CDR3: TGTGCCAGCAGTCGTACAGGGTCGGACCAAGAGACCCAGTACTTC. Translating it yields CASSRTGSDQETQYF.

This clonotype appeared a few times. J is TRBJ2-4 and V is TRBV7-2, with D possibly matching TRBD1 (5 bases). This CDR3 spans 14 amino acids. Germline CDR1 SGHTA, CDR2 FQGNSA. V lost 2 bases, J lost 6 bases, and 11 bases lay in between. The CDR3 nucleotides read TGTGCCAGCAGCTTACAAGGGGCGGTAAACATTCAGTACTTC. Protein: CASSLQGAVNIQYF.

This clonotype has a handful of counts. This chain joins TRBV28 and TRBJ1-5; maybe TRBD1 (6 bases). This CDR3 spans 14 amino acids. Germline V CDR1 and CDR2: MDHEN, SYDVKM. Deletions cut 6 bases from V and 3 bases from J, with 12 bases between. The CDR3 region is CASRAGQFNQPQHF. CDR3 coding DNA: TGTGCCAGCAGAGCTGGACAGTTCAATCAGCCCCAGCATTTT.

In its sample, this clonotype was seen a few times. J is TRBJ1-2 and V is TRBV28; no reliable D call. The CDR3 length is 14 residues. Trimming cost V 6 bases and J 3 bases, with 14 bases left between them. The V gene's germline CDR1 is MDHEN and CDR2 SYDVKM. CDR3 nucleotide sequence: TGTGCCAGCAGCCCTCGGAATATTGACTATGGCTACACCTTC. Amino acids: CASSPRNIDYGYTF.

This clonotype was detected many times. This chain connects TRBV7-8 to TRBJ2-2; D gene unclear. Trimming shortened V by 2 bases and J by 3 bases, and 13 bases separated the two germline ends. Germline-derived CDR1 and CDR2 are SGHVS and FQNEAQ. The CDR3 has 16 residues. CDR3 sequence: CASSLSSRRDTGELFF. The CDR3, as DNA: TGTGCCAGCAGCTTAAGTTCCCGCCGAGACACCGGGGAGCTGTTTTTT.